One and the same sample provided the 31 T cell receptor beta chains below, sequenced in a study of shared clonotypes between healthy human individuals. Assay: immunoSEQ multiplex PCR; the TCRdb copy retains only in-frame clones and omits some. Found here are about half a million clones, roughly 80% of them singletons; the top ten hold around 12%. Sequenced sample: PBMCs. The receptors come from a woman between 40 and 50 years old in good health. Some clones in this sample may be carry-over from other donors' samples.

The rearrangement uses TRBV9 and TRBJ2-5; perhaps TRBD2 as D (5 bases). Trimming took off 4 bases at V and 5 bases at J, with 12 bases between the two ends. Germline CDR1 is SGDLS and CDR2 is YYNGEE. This CDR3 is 13 amino acids long. Here the CDR3 DNA reads TGTGCCAGCAGCTCCCCACCGGGGGAGACCCAGTACTTC. The encoded protein is CASSSPPGETQYF.

Here the CDR3 DNA reads TGTGCCAGCTCACCTTCGACTAGCGGGAGCTCCTACGAGCAGTACTTC. The encoded protein is CASSPSTSGSSYEQYF. The J gene is TRBJ2-7, the V gene TRBV18; 12 nucleotides match TRBD2. V gave up 3 bases and J gave up 0 bases; unmatched junction bases: 3. Germline CDR1 and CDR2: KGHSH and LQKENI. The CDR3 sequence is 16 residues long.

The V and J genes are TRBV5-1 and TRBJ1-2; unclear D gene. The V gene lost 0 bases and the J gene lost 4 bases, with 7 bases spanning the gap. Germline CDR1 reads SGHRS; CDR2 reads YFSETQ. CDR3 length: 13 amino acids. CDR3 sequence reads: CASSLGLSYGYTF. The DNA of the CDR3 is TGCGCCAGCAGCTTGGGGCTCTCCTATGGCTACACCTTC.

A remark on this clone: This is likely an artifact of a read error, given a far larger clone one base away. The chain carries TRBV10-3 and TRBJ2-7; TRBD1 is a possible D gene (6 bases). Looked up from germline, CDR1 is ENHRY and CDR2 is SYGVKD. This CDR3 contains 13 residues. This CDR3 reads CAISRTEADERYF. CDR3 bases: TGTGCCATCAGCCGGACAGAGGCGGACGAGCGGTACTTC.

This clone came up once. A read error is the likely source, as a far larger clone sits one nucleotide away. V and J are TRBV11-3 and TRBJ2-3; 8 nucleotides match TRBD2. Germline CDR1 SGHNT, CDR2 YENEEA. Losses at the gene ends were 5 bases for V and 4 bases for J; bases not matched to a gene: 20. This CDR3 spans 19 amino acids. The CDR3 protein is CASSDRRGGPAGVADTQYF. As DNA, the CDR3 is TGTGCCAGCAGCGACAGAAGGGGAGGACCAGCGGGAGTGGCAGATACGCAGTATTTT.

The rearrangement links TRBV28 to TRBJ1-1; D gene uncertain. CDR3 length: 15 amino acids. Germline CDR1 is MDHEN and CDR2 is SYDVKM. The V gene lost 7 bases and the J gene lost 1 base, with 16 bases spanning the gap. The chain's CDR3 is CASTPAGRSNTEAFF. The CDR3 DNA sequence: TGTGCCAGCACCCCCGCCGGGAGGTCGAACACTGAAGCTTTCTTT.

The chain links TRBV5-4 to TRBJ2-3; 12 bases match TRBD2. The trim removed 1 base at V and 0 bases at J, leaving 6 bases unmatched. The germline CDR1 and CDR2 sequences are SGHNT and YYREEE (reference sequence). This CDR3 region has 18 residues. The CDR3 DNA is TGTGCCAGCAGCTTGAGTCGCCTAGCGGGAGGGAGCACAGATACGCAGTATTTT. Its protein is CASSLSRLAGGSTDTQYF.

The V gene is TRBV9, the J gene TRBJ2-5; D gene unclear. This CDR3 is built from 13 residues. In germline, CDR1 is SGDLS, CDR2 YYNGEE. V lost 2 bases and J lost 5, with 10 bases in between. In DNA form, the CDR3 reads TGTGCCAGCAGCGTTGGCCGATATGAGACCCAGTACTTC. Translated, it gives CASSVGRYETQYF.

The chain carries TRBV5-1 and TRBJ2-2; 8 nucleotides match TRBD1. The CDR3 runs 15 residues. Trimming took 4 bases from V and 0 from J; bases not matched to a gene: 2. Germline V gene sequence: CDR1 SGHRS, CDR2 YFSETQ. The chain's CDR3 is CASSPTGANTGELFF. As DNA, the CDR3 is TGCGCCAGCAGCCCGACAGGGGCGAACACCGGGGAGCTGTTTTTT.

The chain couples TRBV28 to TRBJ2-7; 8 bases are shared with TRBD2. Germline V gives CDR1 MDHEN, CDR2 SYDVKM. This CDR3 has 14 residues. V shed 5 bases and J 3 bases; nucleotides not matched to a gene: 6. The CDR3 loop reads CASSPTGGFYEQYF. The CDR3 DNA reads as TGTGCCAGCAGTCCCACGGGAGGGTTCTACGAGCAGTACTTC.

For this clone: At one of its ends the junction is not consistent with the germline gene, which may arise from a read error. CDR3 residues: CASSLHESQATQYF. In DNA, the CDR3 is TGCGCCAGCAGCTTACATGAGTCTCAAGCGACCCAGTACTTC. The chain links TRBV5-1 to TRBJ2-5; no clear D. The germline gives CDR1 SGHRS, CDR2 YFSETQ. The length of the CDR3 is 14 residues.

V gene TRBV6-4 combines with J gene TRBJ2-3, with D maybe TRBD2 (5 bases). Per germline, CDR1 MRHNA and CDR2 SNTAGT. CDR3 length: 14 amino acids. V lost 2 bases and J 2 bases, leaving 8 bases between the germline ends. CDR3 nucleotide sequence: TGTGCCAGCAGTGACGGAGGTCCCACAGATACGCAGTATTTT. This codes for CASSDGGPTDTQYF.

Comment on this clone: This likely came from a read error, as a far larger clone is one base away. This rearrangement joins TRBV5-1 to TRBJ1-4; TRBD1 is a possible D gene (5 bases). This CDR3 contains 16 residues. Germline loops: CDR1 SGHRS, CDR2 YFSETQ. This CDR3 is CASSLGAQGGNEKLLF. DNA of the CDR3: TGCGCCAGCAGCTTGGGAGCCCAGGGAGGTAATGAAAAACTGCTTTTT.

This clone was detected ten times or more. The V gene is TRBV7-6, the J gene TRBJ2-7, with 13 positions matching TRBD2. V dropped 7 bases and J dropped 4; count of bases not matched to a gene: 4. This CDR3 region has 14 residues. Germline loops: CDR1 SGHVS, CDR2 FNYEAQ. As DNA, the CDR3 is TGTGCCAGCACCCCGGGACTAGCGGGATACGAGCAGTACTTC. This sequence encodes CASTPGLAGYEQYF.

A few counts support this clone. The chain recombines TRBV15 with TRBJ2-3, with D possibly matching TRBD2 (7 bases). Trimming cost V 3 bases and J 4 bases, with 14 bases left between them. The CDR3 is 15 residues long. CDR1 is LNHNV and CDR2 is YYDKDF in the germline V gene (reference sequence). CDR3 amino acids: CATSRARGAPDTQYF. The CDR3 DNA is TGTGCCACCAGCAGGGCACGGGGGGCCCCAGATACGCAGTATTTT.

This clone was seen only once. The CDR3 nucleotides are TGTGCCAGCAGCTTTGGGCGGGAGAGGGCCGGGGAGCTGTTTTTT. Its protein is CASSFGRERAGELFF. The genes are TRBV5-4 and TRBJ2-2, with 7 bases matching TRBD2. Germline V gene data show CDR1 as SGHNT and CDR2 as YYREEE (reference sequence). V was pared by 2 bases and J by 6 bases, with 7 bases of the junction left unmatched. This CDR3 has 15 residues. Looking up the rest from reference TRBV5-4 and TRBJ2-2 gives the full variable domain: ETGVTQSPTHLIKTRGQQVTLRCSSQSGHNTVSWYQQALGQGPQFIFQYYREEENGRGNFPPRFSGLQFPNYSSELNVNALELDDSALYLCASSFGRERAGELFFGEGSRLTVL.

This clone was observed once. The V call is TRBV21-1, the J call TRBJ2-1; the table's TRBD2 call for D was not verified on the DNA. TRBV21-1 is classified as a pseudogene. The CDR3 has 17 residues. CDR3 nucleotide sequence: TGTGCCAGCAGCTCTCAAAGCAGTAGCTTTGGCTGCAATGAGCAGTTCTTC. The encoded protein is CASSSQSSSFGCNEQFF.

This clone appeared once. V gene TRBV6-4 combines with J gene TRBJ1-1; D is unclear. Germline V lookup: CDR1 MRHNA, CDR2 SNTAGT. The CDR3 spans 13 residues. V was shortened by 5 bases and J by 0 bases, with 7 bases between the two germline ends. In DNA form, the CDR3 reads TGTGCCAGCAGTAGGGAGCTGAACACTGAAGCTTTCTTT. Its translation is CASSRELNTEAFF.

J is TRBJ1-1 and V is TRBV30; the D gene is possibly TRBD1 (5 bases). Per the germline V gene, CDR1 is GTSNPN and CDR2 is SVGIG (reference sequence). This CDR3 is 15 amino acids long. V was clipped by 0 bases and J by 1 base, with 12 bases between them. CDR3 in amino acids: CAWSVPVGGNTEAFF. The DNA for the CDR3 is TGTGCCTGGAGTGTACCAGTCGGGGGGAACACTGAAGCTTTCTTT.

The gene calls are TRBV5-6 and TRBJ1-5; D possibly corresponds to TRBD1 (5 bases). V gave up 5 bases and J gave up 6 bases, with 15 bases separating them. Looked up from germline, CDR1 is SGHDT and CDR2 is YYEEEE. The length of the CDR3 is 14 residues. The CDR3 nucleotides are TGTGCCAGCAGTTTAACAGGTAGACCTCAGCCCCAGCATTTT. It is translated as CASSLTGRPQPQHF.

The CDR3 is CASSFGTGNYEQYF. Here the CDR3 DNA reads TGTGCCAGCAGCTTCGGGACAGGGAACTACGAGCAGTACTTC. The chain joins TRBV11-3 to TRBJ2-7; 9 bases map to TRBD1. The V and J ends lost 3 bases and 3 bases, in that order; junction bases with no gene match: 3. The CDR3 runs 14 residues. Germline CDR1 is SGHNT and CDR2 is YENEEA.

The chain is built from TRBV12-5 and TRBJ2-1, with 11 bases that match TRBD2. Losses at the gene ends were 8 bases for V and 3 bases for J; bases not matched to a gene: 3. CDR3 size: 14 residues. Germline values: CDR1 LGHNT, CDR2 FRNRAP. The CDR3 bases are TGTGCTAGTTCCGGGACTAGCGGCTACAATGAGCAGTTCTTC. Its translation is CASSGTSGYNEQFF.

The rearrangement links TRBV19 to TRBJ1-5; a possible D gene is TRBD1 (5 bases). CDR1 LNHDA and CDR2 SQIVND come from the germline V gene (reference sequence). This CDR3 has 13 residues. V lost 4 bases, J lost 5 bases, and 9 bases lay in between. This chain's CDR3 is CASSTGSDQPQHF. Written as DNA, the CDR3 is TGTGCCAGTAGTACAGGGTCAGATCAGCCCCAGCATTTT.

This clone was observed a few times. The rearrangement joins TRBV30 to TRBJ1-1; D gene uncertain. V was shortened by 4 bases and J by 6 bases, with 9 bases between the two germline ends. Germline V lookup: CDR1 GTSNPN, CDR2 SVGIG (reference sequence). The CDR3 sequence is 11 residues long. This CDR3 reads CAWNKLAEAFF. In nucleotides, the CDR3 is TGTGCCTGGAACAAGCTAGCTGAAGCTTTCTTT.

As regards this clone: A far larger clone is one base from this, pointing to a likely read error. This sequence joins TRBV6-5 and TRBJ1-4, with 9 bases lining up with TRBD1. The V gene's germline CDR1 is MNHEY and CDR2 SVGAGI. This CDR3 is built from 16 residues. Unmatched junction bases numbered 8, after V lost 2 bases and J lost 7 bases. CDR3 bases: TGTGCCAGCAGTTACCCGTCCGGGACAGGGATTGAAAAACTGTTTTTT. It codes for CASSYPSGTGIEKLFF.

The chain is built from TRBV4-3 and TRBJ2-7, with D unresolved. This CDR3 is 13 amino acids long. The V gene's germline CDR1 is LGHNA and CDR2 YSLEER. V lost 1 base to trimming and J lost 6 bases, with 10 bases between them. Written as DNA, the CDR3 is TGCGCCAGCAGCCAAGGAAGATTTAGCGAGCAGTACTTC. Translated: CASSQGRFSEQYF.

About this clone itself: A far larger clone is a single base away, which makes a read error likely. V gene TRBV29-1 combines with J gene TRBJ2-7, with 8 bases matching TRBD2. This CDR3 is 13 amino acids long. J lost 3 bases, V lost 3 bases, and 4 bases had no gene match. The V gene's germline CDR1 is SQVTM and CDR2 ANQGSEA. CDR3 region: CSVDNRGGYEQYF. The CDR3 coding sequence is TGCAGCGTTGACAATCGGGGGGGCTACGAGCAGTACTTC.

In this sample, this clone turned up a few times. At the DNA level, this CDR3 is encoded by other sequences in the same sample as well. The chain uses TRBV18 and TRBJ2-1; D remains unclear. V was pared by 3 bases and J by 6 bases, with 3 bases between. CDR1 and CDR2 (germline): KGHSH, LQKENI. CDR3 length: 11 amino acids. CDR3 sequence (DNA): TGTGCCAGCTCACCTAGCAATGAGCAGTTCTTC. This codes for CASSPSNEQFF.

As regards this clone: Only one base separates this from a far larger clonotype, so it likely reflects a read error. The same CDR3 arises from other DNA sequences in this sample as well. The gene calls are TRBV4-1 and TRBJ2-5; 16 nucleotides align to TRBD2. The CDR3 length is 22 residues. Germline CDR1 is MGHRA and CDR2 is YSYEKL. V shed 2 bases and J 4 bases; nucleotides not matched to a gene: 19. CDR3 in amino acids: CASSQPPLGLAGGSGEIETQYF. Here the CDR3 DNA reads TGCGCCAGCAGCCAACCCCCCCTGGGACTAGCGGGAGGGTCGGGGGAGATAGAGACCCAGTACTTC.

This clone was seen once. The rearrangement joins TRBV5-1 to TRBJ2-2; 8 bases are shared with TRBD2. J lost 4 bases, V lost 1 base, and 6 bases had no gene match. Germline lookup yields CDR1 SGHRS and CDR2 YFSETQ. This CDR3 has 16 residues. The DNA for the CDR3 is TGCGCCAGCAGCTTGAACAGCGGGAGAACCACCGGGGAGCTGTTTTTT. Its translation: CASSLNSGRTTGELFF.

This clone was counted a single time. This likely traces to a read error, being one base from a far larger clone. The V and J genes are TRBV9 and TRBJ1-5, with TRBD1 matching 7 bases. Germline V lookup: CDR1 SGDLS, CDR2 YYNGEE. The CDR3 runs 15 residues. The DNA for the CDR3 is TGTGCCAGCAGCGTAGAGGGGGCGCGGGGACAGCTCCAGCATTTT. Amino acids: CASSVEGARGQLQHF.